A single sample gave rise to the 8 T cell receptor beta chains below, sequenced in a study of T-cell reconstitution after alpha-beta-depleted transplantation in children. Preparing the TCRbeta library involved the use of unique molecular identifiers. TCRdb reprocessed the PCR reads with MiXCR, giving one entry per CDR3 protein. The table has some 240,000 distinct CDR3 sequences, about 12% seen once. The material sequenced was PBMCs from the stem cell graft donor, taken from the stem cell graft. Receptors were obtained from a human donor who donated a stem cell graft to a child with acute lymphoblastic leukemia.

This clonotype was observed at least ten times. The chain employs TRBV5-5 and TRBJ2-1; TRBD1 matches 7 bases. This CDR3 contains 14 residues. The V gene end was trimmed by 2 bases and the J gene end by 4 bases; junction bases not matched to a gene: 3. Germline loops: CDR1 SGHKS, CDR2 YYEKEE (reference sequence). DNA for the CDR3: TGTGCCAGCAGCTTCGGGACAGTATACAATGAGCAGTTCTTC. Translating gives CASSFGTVYNEQFF.

This clonotype occurred many times. This chain uses TRBV6-2 or TRBV6-3 with TRBJ1-5; D is unclear. This CDR3 has 17 amino acids. Between the trimmed V and J ends, which lost 6 bases and 1 base, there was a span of 19 bases. Germline values: CDR1 MNHEY, CDR2 SVGEGT. The CDR3 DNA follows: TGTGCCAGCAGCCGACGCTCCACGAAAAGGAGCAATCAGCCCCAGCATTTT. Amino acid sequence: CASSRRSTKRSNQPQHF.

Notes on this clonotype: A much larger clone differs from this one at a single base, so this may be a read error. The V gene is TRBV20-1, the J gene TRBJ2-7, with 9 bases fitting TRBD2. The CDR3 has 15 residues. The junction had 14 bases not matched to a gene; V was cut back by 4 bases and J by 7 bases. CDR1 is DFQATT and CDR2 is SNEGSKA in the germline V gene (reference sequence). The chain's CDR3 is CSATVQRGDIGEQYF. The CDR3 region has the DNA TGCAGTGCTACGGTTCAGCGGGGGGACATAGGGGAGCAGTACTTC.

This clonotype was recorded at least ten times. V is TRBV20-1 and J is TRBJ2-7; perhaps TRBD1 as D (7 bases). Germline CDR1 is DFQATT and CDR2 is SNEGSKA (reference sequence). The CDR3 length is 15 residues. Trimming removed 0 bases at V and 5 bases at J, with 17 bases between. CDR3 sequence (DNA): TGCAGTGCTAGAGATATCGGAGGGGGCGTCCACGAGCAGTACTTC. As protein: CSARDIGGGVHEQYF.

This clonotype was picked up many times. V usage is TRBV29-1 and J usage is TRBJ2-5; D is possibly TRBD1 or TRBD2 (5 bases each). The CDR3 has 13 residues. CDR1 is SQVTM and CDR2 is ANQGSEA in the germline V gene. V was clipped by 7 bases and J by 2 bases, with 14 bases between them. The CDR3 nucleotides read TGCAGCGGGCAGGGCGGGTGGCAAGAGACCCAGTACTTC. This codes for CSGQGGWQETQYF.

This clonotype was counted many times. The J gene is TRBJ1-2, the V gene TRBV4-2; maybe TRBD1 (6 bases). V was shortened by 1 base and J by 6 bases, with 18 bases between the two germline ends. CDR3 size: 16 residues. Germline loops: CDR1 LGHNA, CDR2 YNFKEQ. CDR3 sequence: CASSQVRGSRINGYTF. CDR3 coding DNA: TGTGCCAGCAGCCAAGTTAGGGGGTCCAGGATAAATGGCTACACCTTC.

This clonotype has just a few counts. The chain couples TRBV20-1 to TRBJ1-5; D might be TRBD1 (6 bases). Per the germline V gene, CDR1 is DFQATT and CDR2 is SNEGSKA (reference sequence). Trimming removed 5 bases from V and 4 bases from J, with 24 bases in between. There are 17 residues in the CDR3. Written as DNA, the CDR3 is TGCAGTGCTCCCGACCCGCCCCCGGGACACACGAATCAGCCCCAGCATTTT. Protein product: CSAPDPPPGHTNQPQHF.

In regard to this clonotype: This could be a read error, since a much larger clone is one nucleotide away. The chain joins TRBV27 to TRBJ2-7; D not certain. CDR1 and CDR2 (germline): MNHEY, SMNVEV (reference sequence). The CDR3 spans 14 residues. With 2 bases removed from V and 0 bases from J, the gap between germline ends came to 8 bases. The CDR3 nucleotides are TGTGCCAGCAGTTTAAGGCAGAACTCCTACGAGCAGTACTTC. It specifies CASSLRQNSYEQYF.